A single sample gave rise to the 8 T cell receptor beta chains below, sequenced in a study of T cell changes during pregnancy in multiple sclerosis. Repertoires were generated with immunoSEQ multiplex PCR, while TCRdb's copy carries only in-frame clones and drops some. The sample yields approximately 61,000 clones, approximately 88% seen once. The material sequenced was peripheral blood, taken in the first trimester of pregnancy. Receptor source: a female donor with multiple sclerosis, enrolled in a pregnancy study.

There are a few counts of this clone. V usage is TRBV27 and J usage is TRBJ1-1; TRBD1 aligns across 7 bases. CDR1 and CDR2 (germline): MNHEY, SMNVEV (reference sequence). V gave up 5 bases and J gave up 6 bases; unmatched junction bases: 6. The CDR3 runs 13 residues. The chain's CDR3 is CASSQNRGAEAFF. The CDR3 DNA is TGTGCCAGCAGTCAAAACAGGGGCGCTGAAGCTTTCTTT.

The chain uses TRBV4-2 and TRBJ1-1; D may be TRBD1 (5 bases). The V end lost 1 base, the J end lost 7 bases, and 7 bases lay between the germline ends. The CDR3 contains 12 residues. CDR1 is LGHNA, CDR2 YNFKEQ, per germline. The CDR3 DNA is TGTGCCAGCAGCCAAGCGGGGGATGAAGCTTTCTTT. Translated: CASSQAGDEAFF.

The rearrangement links TRBV29-1 to TRBJ2-2; tentatively, D is TRBD2 (5 bases). Germline V gene lookup returns CDR1 SQVTM and CDR2 ANQGSEA. Trimming left V 7 bases short and J 1 base short, with 7 bases between. This CDR3 spans 12 amino acids. CDR3 region: CSGRENTGELFF. In nucleotides, the CDR3 is TGCAGCGGCCGGGAGAACACCGGGGAGCTGTTTTTT.

V gene TRBV9 combines with J gene TRBJ2-3, with D maybe TRBD2 (6 bases). Germline V CDR1 and CDR2: SGDLS, YYNGEE. CDR3 size: 16 residues. The germline V and J ends were trimmed by 3 bases and 0 bases, with 14 bases remaining between them. The CDR3 bases are TGTGCCAGCAGCGACGAGAGGGGAGGTAGCACAGATACGCAGTATTTT. Its protein is CASSDERGGSTDTQYF.

V usage is TRBV5-1 and J usage is TRBJ2-2; TRBD2 aligns across 14 bases. The junction had 4 bases not matched to a gene; V was cut back by 3 bases and J by 6 bases. CDR1 is SGHRS, CDR2 YFSETQ, per germline. The CDR3 loop spans 16 amino acids. CDR3 protein: CASSSSGLAGAGELFF. The CDR3 DNA reads as TGCGCCAGCAGCTCCTCGGGACTAGCGGGAGCCGGGGAGCTGTTTTTT. Together with reference TRBV5-1 and TRBJ2-2, the CDR3 gives the full variable domain: KAGVTQTPRYLIKTRGQQVTLSCSPISGHRSVSWYQQTPGQGLQFLFEYFSETQRNKGNFPGRFSGRQFSNSRSEMNVSTLELGDSALYLCASSSSGLAGAGELFFGEGSRLTVL.

The chain uses TRBV10-1 and TRBJ2-1; 7 bases align to TRBD2. This CDR3 spans 16 amino acids. V dropped 3 bases and J dropped 0; count of bases not matched to a gene: 5. Per germline, CDR1 WNHNN and CDR2 SYGVQD (reference sequence). The CDR3 is CASSEQAGRSYNEQFF. The DNA of the CDR3 is TGCGCCAGCAGTGAACAAGCGGGGCGCTCCTACAATGAGCAGTTCTTC.

The table lists this clone with a count of one. The chain combines TRBV28 with TRBJ2-5; 8 positions match TRBD1. Germline V gene lookup returns CDR1 MDHEN and CDR2 SYDVKM. This CDR3 is 17 amino acids long. V lost 7 bases and J lost 5; bases outside the gene matches: 18. The CDR3 nucleotides are TGTGCCAGCACCCCAGGGGGCAGCAGGCGCAGCAGGGAGACCCAGTACTTC. It specifies CASTPGGSRRSRETQYF. Full variable domain (rest looked up from reference TRBV28 and TRBJ2-5): DVKVTQSSRYLVKRTGEKVFLECVQDMDHENMFWYRQDPGLGLRLIYFSYDVKMKEKGDIPEGYSVSREKKERFSLILESASTNQTSMYLCASTPGGSRRSRETQYFGPGTRLLVL.

The chain uses TRBV5-4 and TRBJ2-3, with TRBD2 matching 10 bases. Per the germline V gene, CDR1 is SGHNT and CDR2 is YYREEE (reference sequence). CDR3 length: 15 amino acids. V lost 0 bases and J lost 4; bases outside the gene matches: 2. The CDR3 DNA reads TGTGCCAGCAGCTTGGAAGCGGGAGGGCCAGATACGCAGTATTTT. It translates to CASSLEAGGPDTQYF.